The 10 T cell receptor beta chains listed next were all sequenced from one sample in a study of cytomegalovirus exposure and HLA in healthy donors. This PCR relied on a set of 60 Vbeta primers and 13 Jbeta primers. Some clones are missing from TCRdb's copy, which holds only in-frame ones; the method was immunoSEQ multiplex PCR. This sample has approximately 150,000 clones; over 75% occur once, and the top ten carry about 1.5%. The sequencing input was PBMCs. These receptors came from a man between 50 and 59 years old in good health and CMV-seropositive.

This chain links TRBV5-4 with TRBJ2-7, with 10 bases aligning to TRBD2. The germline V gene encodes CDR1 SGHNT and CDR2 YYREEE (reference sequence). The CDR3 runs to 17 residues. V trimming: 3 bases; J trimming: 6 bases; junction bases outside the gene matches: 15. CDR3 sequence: CASSSSSSGRLLGEQYF. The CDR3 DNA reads TGTGCCAGCAGCTCCTCGAGTAGCGGGAGGCTCCTTGGCGAGCAGTACTTC.

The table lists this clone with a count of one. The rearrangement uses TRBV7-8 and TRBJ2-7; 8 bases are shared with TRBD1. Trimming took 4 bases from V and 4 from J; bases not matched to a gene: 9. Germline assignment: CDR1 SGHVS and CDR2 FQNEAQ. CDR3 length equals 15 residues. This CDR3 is CASSSQTGEVYEQYF. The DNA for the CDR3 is TGTGCCAGCAGCTCACAGACAGGGGAGGTATACGAGCAGTACTTC.

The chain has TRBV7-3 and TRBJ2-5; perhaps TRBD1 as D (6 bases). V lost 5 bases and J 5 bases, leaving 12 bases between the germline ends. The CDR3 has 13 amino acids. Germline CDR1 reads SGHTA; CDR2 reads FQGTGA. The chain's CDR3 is CASSPDRRETQYF. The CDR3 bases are TGTGCCAGCAGCCCCGACAGGAGGGAGACCCAGTACTTC.

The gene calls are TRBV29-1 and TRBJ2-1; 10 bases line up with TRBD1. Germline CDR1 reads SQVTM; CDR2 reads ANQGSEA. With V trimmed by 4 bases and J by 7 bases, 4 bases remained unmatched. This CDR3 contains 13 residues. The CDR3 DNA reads TGCAGCGTTGGGGGACAGGGGAGGAATGAGCAGTTCTTC. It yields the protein CSVGGQGRNEQFF.

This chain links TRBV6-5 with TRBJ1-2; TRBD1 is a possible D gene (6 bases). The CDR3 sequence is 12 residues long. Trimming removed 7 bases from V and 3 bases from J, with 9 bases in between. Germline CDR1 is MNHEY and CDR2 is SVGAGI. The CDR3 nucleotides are TGTGCCAGCACGGGGGGCTACTATGGCTACACCTTC. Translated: CASTGGYYGYTF.

DNA for the CDR3: TGTGCCAGCAGTTCGCCGGGACAGGGGAGTAATGGCTACACCTTC. It is translated as CASSSPGQGSNGYTF. V is TRBV6-5 and J is TRBJ1-2; 10 bases agree with TRBD1. CDR3 length: 15 amino acids. V shed 4 bases and J 6 bases; nucleotides not matched to a gene: 8. In germline, CDR1 is MNHEY, CDR2 SVGAGI.

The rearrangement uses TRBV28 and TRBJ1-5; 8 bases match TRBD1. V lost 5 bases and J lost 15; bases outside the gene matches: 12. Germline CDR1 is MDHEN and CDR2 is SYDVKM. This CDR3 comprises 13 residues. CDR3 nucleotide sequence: TGTGCCAGCAGTGTGGACAGGGTGGGTGCTTGGCATTTT. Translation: CASSVDRVGAWHF.

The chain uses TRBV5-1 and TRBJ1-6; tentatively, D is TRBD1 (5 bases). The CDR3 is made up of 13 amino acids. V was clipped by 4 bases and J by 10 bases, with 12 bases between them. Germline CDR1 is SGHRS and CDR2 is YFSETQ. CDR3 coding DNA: TGCGCCAGCAGCCTCGGAGGGGACTCACCCCTCCACTTT. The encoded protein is CASSLGGDSPLHF. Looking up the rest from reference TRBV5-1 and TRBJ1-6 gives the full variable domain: KAGVTQTPRYLIKTRGQQVTLSCSPISGHRSVSWYQQTPGQGLQFLFEYFSETQRNKGNFPGRFSGRQFSNSRSEMNVSTLELGDSALYLCASSLGGDSPLHFGNGTRLTVT.

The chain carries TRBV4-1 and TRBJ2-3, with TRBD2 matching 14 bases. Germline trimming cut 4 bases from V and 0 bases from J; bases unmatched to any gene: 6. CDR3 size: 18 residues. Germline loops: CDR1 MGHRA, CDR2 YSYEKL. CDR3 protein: CASSPGLAGAVSTDTQYF. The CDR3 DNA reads TGCGCCAGCAGCCCGGGACTAGCGGGGGCCGTTAGCACAGATACGCAGTATTTT.

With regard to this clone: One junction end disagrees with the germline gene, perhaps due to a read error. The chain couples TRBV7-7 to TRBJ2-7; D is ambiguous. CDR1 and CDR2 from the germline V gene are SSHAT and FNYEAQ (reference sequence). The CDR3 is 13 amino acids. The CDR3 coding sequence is TGTGCTAGCAGCCACGGTCCTCGCTCCGAGCAGTACTTC. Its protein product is CASSHGPRSEQYF.